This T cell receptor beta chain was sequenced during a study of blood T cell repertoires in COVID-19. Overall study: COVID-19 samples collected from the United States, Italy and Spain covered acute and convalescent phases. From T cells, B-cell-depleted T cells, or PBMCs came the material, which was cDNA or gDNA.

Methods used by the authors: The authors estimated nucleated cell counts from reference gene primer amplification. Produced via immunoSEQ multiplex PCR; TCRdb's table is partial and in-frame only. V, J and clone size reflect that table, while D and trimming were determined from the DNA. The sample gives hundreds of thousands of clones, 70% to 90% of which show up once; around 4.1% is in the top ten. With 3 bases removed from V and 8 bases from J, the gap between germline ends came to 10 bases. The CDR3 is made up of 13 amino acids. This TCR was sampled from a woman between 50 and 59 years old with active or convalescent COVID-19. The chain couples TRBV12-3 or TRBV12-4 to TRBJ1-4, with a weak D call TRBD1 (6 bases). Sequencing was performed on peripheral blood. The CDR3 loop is CASSFTGREKLFF. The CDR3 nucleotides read TGTGCCAGCAGTTTCACAGGGCGAGAAAAACTGTTTTTT.